A selection of T cell receptor beta chains follows, all from one sample in a study of blood T cell repertoires in COVID-19. Method: immunoSEQ multiplex PCR; TCRdb's copy keeps in-frame clones and lacks some. Among 200,000 to 250,000 clones listed, around 87% were seen once. Sequenced: peripheral blood. The receptors derive from a woman aged 50 to 60 with COVID-19, enrolled during active disease. CDR3s include the opening cysteine and the closing phenylalanine or tryptophan. The D gene is left open where the match is weak. Rows give clone size only sometimes, using once, few, many, or a class for an expanded clone.

V gene,D gene,clone size,J gene,CDR3 DNA,CDR3 protein
TRBV7-2,.,.,TRBJ2-7,TGTGCCAGCAGCCCACGACAGAGGGGAGGCTACGAGCAGTACTTC,CASSPRQRGGYEQYF
TRBV5-4,.,few,TRBJ2-5,TGTGCCAGCAGCCAGAATGGGCCCCTGGAGACCCAGTACTTC,CASSQNGPLETQYF
TRBV7-6,.,.,TRBJ1-3,TGTGCCAGCAGCTTAGATGCCAGCTCTGGAAACACCATATATTTT,CASSLDASSGNTIYF
TRBV4-1,TRBD2,.,TRBJ2-5,TGCGCCAGCAGCCAAGAGATCGGTGGTAGCGGGGGTAATAGAGAGACCCAGTACTTC,CASSQEIGGSGGNRETQYF
TRBV5-4,TRBD1,.,TRBJ1-1,TGTGCCAGCAGCTCCCCTTCGGACAGGCGGAAAGCTTTCTTT,CASSSPSDRRKAFF
TRBV9,.,.,TRBJ2-3,TGTGCCAGCAGCGTATCCGGCGTGGGGGGACCCACAGATACGCAGTATTTT,CASSVSGVGGPTDTQYF
TRBV11-3,.,once,TRBJ2-1,TGTGCCAGCAGCTTGAGGGTCGGGGGGCTAATCTACAATGAGCAGTTCTTC,CASSLRVGGLIYNEQFF
TRBV7-2,TRBD2,.,TRBJ2-7,TGTGCCAGCAGCTTACAGCGGGGGAGAGAGCAGTACTTC,CASSLQRGREQYF
TRBV27,.,.,TRBJ1-2,TGTGCCAGCAGTCCTTCTTGGGGCAGGCTCTATGGCTACACCTTC,CASSPSWGRLYGYTF
TRBV19,.,once,TRBJ1-5,TGTGCCAGTAGTATTCAGTCTGGGACAACTCGTTTT,CASSIQSGTTRF
TRBV9,TRBD1,.,TRBJ1-2,TGTGCCAGCAGCGTGTACCGGGACAGGGGTTTTGGTGGCTACACCTTC,CASSVYRDRGFGGYTF
TRBV27,.,.,TRBJ2-5,TGTGCCAGCAGGGCGGGGGAGACCCAGTACTTC,CASRAGETQYF
TRBV7-2,TRBD1,once,TRBJ2-7,TGTGCCAGCAGTACGGACAGGCGGACGTTTTCCGGGCAGTACTTC,CASSTDRRTFSGQYF
TRBV5-1,TRBD1,.,TRBJ2-3,TGCGCCAGCGGCAGGGGGCAAACAGATACGCAGTATTTT,CASGRGQTDTQYF
TRBV6-6,TRBD1,.,TRBJ1-5,TGTGCCAGCAGTTCTCGGACAGGGGGCGAGGGTCAGCCCCAGCATTTT,CASSSRTGGEGQPQHF
TRBV19,.,.,TRBJ1-1,TGTGCCACTTTCGGGGGGGAAGCTTTCTTT,CATFGGEAFF
TRBV25-1,TRBD2,.,TRBJ2-3,TGTGCCAGCAAGGGGACTAGCGCCCCCGGGGCAGATACGCAGTATTTT,CASKGTSAPGADTQYF
TRBV5-1,TRBD2,.,TRBJ2-3,TGCGCCAGCAGCCCACCAACTAGCGGGTATACAGATACGCAGTATTTT,CASSPPTSGYTDTQYF
TRBV6-2/TRBV6-3,.,.,TRBJ2-2,TGTGCCAGCAGTTATGGGTTAGACTCCTCATGGACCGGGGAGCTGTTTTTT,CASSYGLDSSWTGELFF
TRBV14,TRBD1,.,TRBJ1-2,TGTGCCAGCAGCCGACGCGGGACAGCTTCTGATGGCTACACCTTC,CASSRRGTASDGYTF
TRBV3-1/TRBV3-2,.,.,TRBJ1-2,TGTGCCAGCAGCCCCTCCTCCGCGGGGTCGATCGGCTACACCTTC,CASSPSSAGSIGYTF
TRBV6-5,TRBD2,.,TRBJ2-3,TGTGCCAGCAGTTCCCCCCGGGGAGGGAGGAGGGATACGCAGTATTTT,CASSSPRGGRRDTQYF
TRBV28,.,.,TRBJ1-5,TGTGCCACCCCCGGGGAGAATCAGCCCCAGCATTTT,CATPGENQPQHF
TRBV28,TRBD1,.,TRBJ2-5,TGTGCCAGCACCACGAGGACAGGGATAGAGACCCAGTACTTC,CASTTRTGIETQYF
TRBV9,TRBD2,.,TRBJ2-3,TGTGCCAGCAGCGTAGGCGGGGGGGCGCTAGATACGCAGTATTTT,CASSVGGGALDTQYF
TRBV24-1,.,few,TRBJ2-2,TGTGCCACCAGTGAGGGGCAGCAGAACACCGGGGAGCTGTTTTTT,CATSEGQQNTGELFF
TRBV5-1,TRBD2,.,TRBJ2-1,TGCGCCAGCAGCTTGGGGTTCAGGACTAGCGGGGGGAATGAGCAGTTCTTC,CASSLGFRTSGGNEQFF
TRBV19,.,.,TRBJ1-2,TGTGCCAGCCTTGTTGGAGCCGGCTACACCTTC,CASLVGAGYTF
TRBV5-5,TRBD1,.,TRBJ1-2,TGTGCCAGCAGCTACGGACAGGGGGCCTATGGCTACACCTTC,CASSYGQGAYGYTF
TRBV4-1,.,.,TRBJ1-2,TGCGCCAGCAGCCAAGATCCCCAGGGCAATGGCTACACCTTC,CASSQDPQGNGYTF
TRBV7-2,TRBD1,.,TRBJ1-3,TGTGCCAGCAGCTGGGACAGCTCCCCTGGAAACACCATATATTTT,CASSWDSSPGNTIYF
TRBV6-5,TRBD1,.,TRBJ1-2,TGTGCCAGCAGTTACTCACAGGGGGCATATGGCTACACCTTC,CASSYSQGAYGYTF
TRBV30,.,few,TRBJ1-2,TGTGCCTGGCGGGGGGCTCGGGGCTACACCTTC,CAWRGARGYTF
TRBV4-3,TRBD1,.,TRBJ1-1,TGCGCCAGCAGCCAAGAATTCCACAGGGGGCATACTGAAGCTTTCTTT,CASSQEFHRGHTEAFF
TRBV6-1,.,.,TRBJ2-1,TGTGCCAGCAGTGAGGCCTCAGGGAATGAGCAGTTCTTC,CASSEASGNEQFF
TRBV7-8,.,.,TRBJ1-3,TGTGCCAGCAGCTCCCAGACAGCGACAGGACATGGAAACACCATATATTTT,CASSSQTATGHGNTIYF